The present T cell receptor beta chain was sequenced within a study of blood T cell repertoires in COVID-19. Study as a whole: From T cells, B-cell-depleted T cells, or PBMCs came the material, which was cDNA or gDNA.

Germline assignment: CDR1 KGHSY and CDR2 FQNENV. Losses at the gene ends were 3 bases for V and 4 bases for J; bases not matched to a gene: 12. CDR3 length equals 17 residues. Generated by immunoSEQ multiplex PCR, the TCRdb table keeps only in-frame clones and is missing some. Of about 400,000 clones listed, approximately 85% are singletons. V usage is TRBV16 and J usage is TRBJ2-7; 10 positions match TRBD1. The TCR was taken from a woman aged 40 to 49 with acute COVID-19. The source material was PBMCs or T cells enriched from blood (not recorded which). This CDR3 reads CASSHLPPGQGTYEQYF. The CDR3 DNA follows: TGTGCCAGCAGCCATTTACCACCGGGACAGGGGACTTACGAGCAGTACTTC.